A selection of T cell receptor beta chains follows, all from one sample in a study of blood T cell repertoires in COVID-19. The repertoire was sequenced with immunoSEQ multiplex PCR; TCRdb's copy has only in-frame clones and lacks some. The sample shows hundreds of thousands of clones, 70% to 90% of them seen only once. Sequencing was performed on peripheral blood. The receptors were sampled from a woman aged 65 to 85 with active or convalescent COVID-19. Both conserved end residues are part of each CDR3. A D gene is named only where the DNA matches it firmly. Size is stated for part of the rows, as once, few or many counts, or as a class when the clone is expanded.

NA	TRBV11-2	TRBJ2-2	TRBD1	TGTGCCAGCAGCTTAGGTGGGACAGGGGCTTCGGCCGGGGAGCTGTTTTTT	CASSLGGTGASAGELFF
NA	TRBV11-3	TRBJ1-2	TRBD1	TGTGCCAGCAGCTTAGTAGGGACAGGCACCGTCGCCCCAAACTATGGCTACACCTTC	CASSLVGTGTVAPNYGYTF
once	TRBV6-5	TRBJ1-5	NA	TGTGCCAGTAGGGGCGGAGGGTCCCTCAATCAGCCCCAGCATTTT	CASRGGGSLNQPQHF
NA	TRBV24-1	TRBJ1-5	NA	TGTGCCACCAGTGACGCCGGGAGCATGGGAGGGCAGCCCCAGCATTTT	CATSDAGSMGGQPQHF
NA	TRBV3-1/TRBV3-2	TRBJ2-3	TRBD2	TGTGCCAGCAGCCCACGACTAGCGGGAGTCGCAGATACGCAGTATTTT	CASSPRLAGVADTQYF
NA	TRBV5-1	TRBJ2-1	NA	TGCGCCAGCAGCCCTCAGCAGGGTTGGTTCTTC	CASSPQQGWFF
NA	TRBV28	TRBJ1-2	TRBD1	TGTGCCAGCCGGACAGGGGGCATTGGCTACACCTTC	CASRTGGIGYTF
NA	TRBV5-1	TRBJ2-7	TRBD2	TGCGCCAGCAGGTGGGGGGGAACAGCCTACGAGCAGTACTTC	CASRWGGTAYEQYF
once	TRBV6-1	TRBJ1-4	NA	TGTGCCAGCAGTGAAGGACAGGTCCCTAATGAAAAACTGTTTTTT	CASSEGQVPNEKLFF
NA	TRBV5-4	TRBJ1-1	TRBD1	TGTGCCAGCAGCGGTCAAGGACAGGGGGACACTGAAGCTTTCTTT	CASSGQGQGDTEAFF
NA	TRBV7-9	TRBJ1-1	TRBD1	TGTGCCAGCAGCTTAGGCTTCGACAGGGTAGCTTTCTTT	CASSLGFDRVAFF
few	TRBV28	TRBJ1-2	NA	TGTGCCAGCAGTTTAAACGGGGGGATCGGCGAGACCTTC	CASSLNGGIGETF
NA	TRBV5-1	TRBJ2-3	TRBD2	TGCGCCAGCAGCCGGACTAGCGGGGTAGATACGCAGTATTTT	CASSRTSGVDTQYF